A single sample is the source of the 20 T cell receptor beta chains below, sequenced in a study of low-dose radiotherapy and immunotherapy resistance in tumors. As for time point: after trial treatment. As to treatment: LDRT plus nivolumab, ipilimumab, low-dose cyclophosphamide and aspirin (RACIN trial). First-strand cDNA used TRAV- and TRBV-specific primers, covering alpha and beta chains. PCR amplification of the TCRs was performed with Phusion for 20 PCR cycles, and it relied on a constant-region primer together with a V-primer adapter. TCRdb fed the reads into MiXCR, producing one record per CDR3 protein. This table has about 39,000 distinct CDR3 sequences, under 25% appearing once. Material: PBMCs, obtained after low-dose radiotherapy plus immunotherapy. The receptors derive from a female donor with ovarian cancer.

This clonotype was found many times. This rearrangement joins TRBV27 to TRBJ1-1; D not certain. CDR3 length equals 11 residues. Trimming cost V 7 bases and J 3 bases, with 6 bases left between them. Germline assignment: CDR1 MNHEY and CDR2 SMNVEV (reference sequence). The CDR3 bases are TGTGCCAGCATTGGGTACACTGAAGCTTTCTTT. Translating it yields CASIGYTEAFF.

The table lists this clonotype with a few counts. The chain joins TRBV2 to TRBJ1-5; D is perhaps TRBD1 (5 bases). This CDR3 has 16 amino acids. V was trimmed by 6 bases and J by 3 bases, leaving 18 bases between them. Germline CDR1 reads SNHLY; CDR2 reads FYNNEI. The CDR3 coding sequence is TGTGCCAGCAGGGCAAGTTCAGGGTCCCCCAATCAGCCCCAGCATTTT. This codes for CASRASSGSPNQPQHF.

This clonotype was counted a single time. V gene TRBV29-1 combines with J gene TRBJ2-1, with a tentative D call TRBD1 (5 bases). This CDR3 is 13 amino acids long. The V gene lost 4 bases and the J gene lost 6 bases, with 13 bases spanning the gap. Germline values: CDR1 SQVTM, CDR2 ANQGSEA. CDR3 region: CSVATVSINEQFF. The CDR3 DNA reads TGCAGCGTTGCGACAGTCTCCATCAATGAGCAGTTCTTC.

This clonotype was recorded at least ten times. The genes are TRBV7-9 and TRBJ2-5; possibly TRBD1 for D (6 bases). This CDR3 contains 15 residues. Trimming left V 5 bases short and J 0 bases short, with 13 bases between. Germline V CDR1 and CDR2: SEHNR, FQNEAQ (reference sequence). The CDR3 loop reads CASSGGSSYQETQYF. CDR3 nucleotides: TGTGCCAGCAGCGGGGGCAGTTCGTACCAAGAGACCCAGTACTTC.

This clonotype was observed at least ten times. CDR3 bases: TGTGCCAGCAGTTACTCCGGGACAGGGGACTATGGCTACACCTTC. This codes for CASSYSGTGDYGYTF. J is TRBJ1-2 and V is TRBV6-5; 10 bases match TRBD1. Germline CDR1 reads MNHEY; CDR2 reads SVGAGI. Unmatched junction bases numbered 1, after V lost 0 bases and J lost 3 bases. This CDR3 region has 15 residues.

This clonotype has a count of ten or more. The chain carries TRBV15 and TRBJ2-4, with a weak D call TRBD2 (6 bases). Trimming shortened V by 0 bases and J by 0 bases, and 6 bases separated the two germline ends. This CDR3 region has 15 residues. Germline assignment: CDR1 LNHNV and CDR2 YYDKDF (reference sequence). The CDR3, as DNA: TGTGCCACCAGCAGAGAGGGACTAGCCAAAAACATTCAGTACTTC. It encodes CATSREGLAKNIQYF.

The chain couples TRBV29-1 to TRBJ1-1; weak D call: TRBD1 (5 bases). Between the trimmed V and J ends, which lost 6 bases and 5 bases, there was a span of 16 bases. The CDR3 is 13 residues long. Looked up from germline, CDR1 is SQVTM and CDR2 is ANQGSEA. CDR3 sequence: CSVRRDPGTEAFF. The CDR3 DNA reads as TGCAGCGTCCGCAGGGACCCGGGAACTGAAGCTTTCTTT.

This clonotype occurred many times. The V gene is TRBV6-6, the J gene TRBJ2-7; either TRBD1 or TRBD2 may supply D (5 bases each). This CDR3 comprises 15 residues. The V gene lost 0 bases and the J gene lost 2 bases, with 11 bases spanning the gap. Per germline, CDR1 MNHNY and CDR2 SVGAGI (reference sequence). The CDR3 spells CASSYSTRGAYEQYF. In DNA, the CDR3 is TGTGCCAGCAGTTACTCGACTCGGGGCGCCTACGAGCAGTACTTC.

Of note for this clonotype: A read error is likely here: a far larger clone is one base away. This sequence joins TRBV13 and TRBJ1-6; 7 bases are a match to TRBD1. The CDR3 runs to 15 residues. Germline CDR1 reads PRHDT; CDR2 reads FYEKMQ (reference sequence). V shed 5 bases and J 5 bases; nucleotides not matched to a gene: 6. The DNA of the CDR3 is TGTGCCAGCAGCCCCGACAGGGCCGATAATTCACCCCTCCACTTT. It translates to CASSPDRADNSPLHF.

In its sample, this clonotype was seen many times. One junction end disagrees with the germline gene, perhaps due to a read error. V usage is TRBV6-5 and J usage is TRBJ2-7, with TRBD1 identical over 8 bases. Germline values: CDR1 MNHEY, CDR2 SVGAGI. CDR3 length: 11 amino acids. Written as DNA, the CDR3 is TGCACCGTCGGACAGGGTGCCGAGCAGTACTTC. Its protein product is CTVGQGAEQYF.

This clonotype was found many times. The chain combines TRBV27 with TRBJ2-1, with 8 bases matching TRBD1. The CDR3 has 16 amino acids. Germline values: CDR1 MNHEY, CDR2 SMNVEV (reference sequence). J gave up 4 bases and V 7 bases, and 12 bases lay outside the gene matches. Written as DNA, the CDR3 is TGTGCCAGCACCACCCTGTCGGGACAGGAATACAATGAGCAGTTCTTC. It yields the protein CASTTLSGQEYNEQFF.

Comments on this clonotype: Given a far larger clone just one base away, this is likely a sequencing read error. The chain's CDR3 is CASSGVSVEAFF. As DNA, the CDR3 is TGTGCCAGCAGTGGGGTTAGCGTCGAAGCTTTCTTT. This chain connects TRBV9 to TRBJ1-1; D remains ambiguous. The CDR3 length is 12 residues. CDR1 is SGDLS and CDR2 is YYNGEE in the germline V gene. V lost 5 bases and J 8 bases, leaving 13 bases between the germline ends.

The gene calls are TRBV19 and TRBJ1-3; no clear D gene. The CDR3 runs 15 residues. Trimming pared 3 bases from V and 0 bases from J, leaving 9 bases between. Germline V gene data show CDR1 as LNHDA and CDR2 as SQIVND (reference sequence). CDR3 DNA sequence: TGTGCCAGTAGTATCTTCACCGGCTCTGGAAACACCATATATTTT. It yields the protein CASSIFTGSGNTIYF.

This clonotype was seen many times. The chain couples TRBV30 to TRBJ2-1, with TRBD1 identical over 7 bases. The germline V gene has CDR1 GTSNPN and CDR2 SVGIG (reference sequence). V was clipped by 0 bases and J by 8 bases; unmatched bases: 13. CDR3 length: 16 amino acids. In nucleotides, the CDR3 is TGTGCCTGGAGTGTACGCCGGGACAGTCTACTTCATGAGCAGTTCTTC. This codes for CAWSVRRDSLLHEQFF.

In this sample, this clonotype turned up many times. This sequence joins TRBV14 and TRBJ2-2; 10 bases line up with TRBD2. The germline V gene encodes CDR1 SGHDN and CDR2 FVKESK. Trimming took 5 bases from V and 6 from J; bases not matched to a gene: 15. The CDR3 covers 18 residues. The chain's CDR3 is CASSARASSGGFPGELFF. Written as DNA, the CDR3 is TGTGCCAGCAGCGCCCGGGCCTCTAGCGGGGGCTTTCCCGGGGAGCTGTTTTTT. The complete variable domain, with remaining parts taken from reference TRBV14 and TRBJ2-2, reads EAGVTQFPSHSVIEKGQTVTLRCDPISGHDNLYWYRRVMGKEIKFLLHFVKESKQDESGMPNNRFLAERTGGTYSTLKVQPAELEDSGVYFCASSARASSGGFPGELFFGEGSRLTVL.

The chain has TRBV5-4 and TRBJ1-4; possible D gene TRBD1, 5 bases. This CDR3 region has 14 residues. The ends were cut back, 0 bases at V and 8 bases at J, with 11 bases in the middle. The germline V gene encodes CDR1 SGHNT and CDR2 YYREEE (reference sequence). In DNA, the CDR3 is TGTGCCAGCAGCTTGGCAGGGCAGGAAGAAAAACTGTTTTTT. Protein product: CASSLAGQEEKLFF.

Comments on this clonotype: With a far larger clone one base away, a read error is the likely cause. This chain connects TRBV10-2 to TRBJ2-1; no definite D call. Germline V gives CDR1 WSHSY, CDR2 SAAADI. Between the trimmed V and J ends, which lost 2 bases and 10 bases, there was a span of 15 bases. The CDR3 loop spans 14 amino acids. CDR3 loop: CASSETGSTYEQFF. The CDR3 DNA is TGCGCCAGCAGTGAGACCGGCAGCACCTACGAGCAGTTCTTC.

This clonotype was observed at least ten times. The chain links TRBV7-6 to TRBJ2-4; D gene ambiguous. The CDR3 length is 12 residues. Germline CDR1 and CDR2: SGHVS and FNYEAQ. The germline V and J ends were trimmed by 5 bases and 5 bases, with 7 bases remaining between them. CDR3 sequence reads: CASSTAENIQYF. The CDR3 DNA follows: TGTGCCAGCAGCACGGCGGAAAACATTCAGTACTTC.

This clonotype appeared many times. The V and J genes are TRBV28 and TRBJ1-2; 7 nucleotides agree with TRBD1. The CDR3 loop spans 15 amino acids. The J segment lost 8 bases and the V segment lost 8 bases, leaving 17 bases of the junction unmatched. CDR1 is MDHEN and CDR2 is SYDVKM in the germline V gene. CDR3 protein: CASQGASGGSGGYTF. The CDR3 DNA sequence: TGTGCCAGCCAGGGAGCGTCAGGGGGATCGGGGGGCTACACCTTC.

V is TRBV19 and J is TRBJ2-3; TRBD2 matches at 8 bases. After removal of 5 bases from V and 4 bases from J, the junction contained 8 bases not matched to a gene. Per germline, CDR1 LNHDA and CDR2 SQIVND (reference sequence). The CDR3 runs 15 residues. Written as DNA, the CDR3 is TGTGCCAGTAGTCGCGGGGGGACTACCGCAGATACGCAGTATTTT. Translating gives CASSRGGTTADTQYF.